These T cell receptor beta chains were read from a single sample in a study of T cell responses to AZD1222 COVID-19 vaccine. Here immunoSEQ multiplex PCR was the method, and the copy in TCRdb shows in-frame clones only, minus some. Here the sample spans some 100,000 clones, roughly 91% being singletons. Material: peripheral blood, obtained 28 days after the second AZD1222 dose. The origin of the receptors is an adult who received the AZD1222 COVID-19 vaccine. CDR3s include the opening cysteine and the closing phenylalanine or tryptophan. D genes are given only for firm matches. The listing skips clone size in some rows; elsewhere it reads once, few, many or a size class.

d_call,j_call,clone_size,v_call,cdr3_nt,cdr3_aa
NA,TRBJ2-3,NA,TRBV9,TGTGCCAGCAGCGTAGATCCCACTAGACCTACGCAGTATTTT,CASSVDPTRPTQYF
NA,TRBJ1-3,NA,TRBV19,TGTGCCAGTAGGGTTGGAAACACCATATATTTT,CASRVGNTIYF
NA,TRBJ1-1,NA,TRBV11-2,TGTGCCAGCAGCTATTCACAGGGACTGAACACTGAAGCTTTCTTT,CASSYSQGLNTEAFF
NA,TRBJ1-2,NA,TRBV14,TGTGCCAGCAGCCAAGAGAAGTCTTATGGCTACACCTTC,CASSQEKSYGYTF
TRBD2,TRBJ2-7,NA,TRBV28,TGTGCCAGCATCGCCCCGGGACTAGCGGGAGCTAATGAGCAGTACTTC,CASIAPGLAGANEQYF
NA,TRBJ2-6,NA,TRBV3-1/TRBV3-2,TGTGCCAGCAGGCGTACATCGCATGGGGCCAACGTCCTGACTTTC,CASRRTSHGANVLTF
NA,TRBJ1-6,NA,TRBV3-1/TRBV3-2,TGTGCCAGCAGCCAGACTTGGAGTCATAATTCACCCCTCCACTTT,CASSQTWSHNSPLHF
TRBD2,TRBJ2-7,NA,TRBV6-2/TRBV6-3,TGTGCCAGCAGTCCATCATGGGGTAGCGGGATCCCTTTGGGCGAGCAGTACTTC,CASSPSWGSGIPLGEQYF
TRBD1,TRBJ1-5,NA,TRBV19,TGTGCCAGTAGACCGAGGGACAGGGGGTCTCAGCCCCAGCATTTT,CASRPRDRGSQPQHF
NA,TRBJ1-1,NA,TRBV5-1,TGCGCCAGCAGCTTGGGAGGGTTGGAGGGGAGAATGAACACTGAAGCTTTCTTT,CASSLGGLEGRMNTEAFF
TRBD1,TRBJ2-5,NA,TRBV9,TGTGCCAGCAGCGCAGTGGACAGGGGGCGAGAGACCCAGTACTTC,CASSAVDRGRETQYF
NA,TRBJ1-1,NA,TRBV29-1,TGCAGCGTTGGACCGCCTGAGAGGGAAGCTTTCTTT,CSVGPPEREAFF
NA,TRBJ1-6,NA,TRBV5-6,TGTGCCAGCAGCCTGGGCCCAGGAAATTCACCCCTCCACTTT,CASSLGPGNSPLHF
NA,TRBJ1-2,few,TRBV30,TGTGCCTGGAGTCTCGGGGGTATCCCTGGCTACACCTTC,CAWSLGGIPGYTF
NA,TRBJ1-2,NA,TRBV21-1,TGTGCCAGCAGCAAAGATTGGGGAGGTAGGTATGGCTACACCTTC,CASSKDWGGRYGYTF
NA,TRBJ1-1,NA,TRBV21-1,TGTGCCAGCAGCAATAGGGAATTGTGCACTGAAGCTTTCTTT,CASSNRELCTEAFF
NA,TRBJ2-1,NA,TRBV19,TGTGCCAGTAGCTTAATTGGGAGTTGGGGGGCCTACAATGAGCAGTTCTTC,CASSLIGSWGAYNEQFF
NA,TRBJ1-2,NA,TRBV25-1,TGTGCCAGCAGTGACGGGGGGTATCCGGGCTATGGCTACACCTTC,CASSDGGYPGYGYTF
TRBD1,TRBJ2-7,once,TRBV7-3,TGTGCCAGCAGCTTAGGGACAGGGGGCCTGAGCTCCTACGAGCAGTACTTC,CASSLGTGGLSSYEQYF
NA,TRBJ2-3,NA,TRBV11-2,TGTGCCAGCAGCCTGGACCCCTTCACAGATACGCAGTATTTT,CASSLDPFTDTQYF
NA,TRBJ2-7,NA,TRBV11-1,TGTGCCAGCAGCTTATCCCGATACGAGCAGTACTTC,CASSLSRYEQYF
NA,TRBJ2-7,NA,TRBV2,TGTGCCAGCAGCCCCCCGCTGGAGCAGTACTTC,CASSPPLEQYF
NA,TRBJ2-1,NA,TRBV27,TGTGCCAGCAGTTACCGGGAGCCCGCCTACAATGAGCAGTTCTTC,CASSYREPAYNEQFF
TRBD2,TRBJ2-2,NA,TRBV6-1,TGTGCCAGCAGTGAAACTAGCGGGGGAGCGAACACCGGGGAGCTGTTTTTT,CASSETSGGANTGELFF
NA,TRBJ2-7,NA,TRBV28,TGTGCCAGCGAGAAGGGCCACTCCTACGAGCAGTACTTC,CASEKGHSYEQYF
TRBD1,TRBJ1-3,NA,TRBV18,TGTGCCAGCTCACCTGTCCCGGGACAGGGGACCTCTGGAAACACCATATATTTT,CASSPVPGQGTSGNTIYF
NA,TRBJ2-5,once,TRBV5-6,TGTGCCAGCACCTCCCCCAGGACGGCAATACAAGAGACCCAGTACTTC,CASTSPRTAIQETQYF
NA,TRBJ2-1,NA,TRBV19,TGTGCCAGTAGTACCTCGGAGGTAAGGGGTCGGGAGCAGTTCTTC,CASSTSEVRGREQFF
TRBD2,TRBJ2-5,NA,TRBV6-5,TGTGCCAGCGGAAGGAGTAGCGGGACACAAGAGACCCAGTACTTC,CASGRSSGTQETQYF
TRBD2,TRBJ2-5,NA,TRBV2,TGTGCCAGCAGTGATCGGCTTAGCGGGGGGATAGAGACCCAGTACTTC,CASSDRLSGGIETQYF
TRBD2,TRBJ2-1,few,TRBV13,TGTGCCAGCAGCTTAAATGCGGGAGGACTTCACAATGAGCAGTTCTTC,CASSLNAGGLHNEQFF
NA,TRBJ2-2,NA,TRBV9,TGTGCCAGCAGCGTAGGATCGGGCCATCTAGCCGGGGAGCTGTTTTTT,CASSVGSGHLAGELFF
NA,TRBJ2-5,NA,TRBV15,TGTGCCACCAGCAGAGATCGGAAACAAGAGACCCAGTACTTC,CATSRDRKQETQYF
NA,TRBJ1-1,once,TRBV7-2,TGTGCCAGCAGCCGGCCAGGGGTGATGAACACTGAAGCTTTCTTT,CASSRPGVMNTEAFF
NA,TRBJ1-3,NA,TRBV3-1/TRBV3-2,TGTGCCAGCAGCCAAGATCCAAACAGGAAGGTGGTATATTTT,CASSQDPNRKVVYF
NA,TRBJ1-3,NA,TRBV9,TGTGCCAGCAGCGGACAATCGGGAAACACCATATATTTT,CASSGQSGNTIYF
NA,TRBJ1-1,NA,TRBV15,TGTGCCACCGCAGGGTCCCCAAACCAGAACGCTGAAGCTTTCTTT,CATAGSPNQNAEAFF
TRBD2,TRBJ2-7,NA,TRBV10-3,TGTGCCATCACGGAGACTAGCGGGAGGGCCTTCTACGAGCAGTACTTC,CAITETSGRAFYEQYF
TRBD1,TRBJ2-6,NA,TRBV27,TGTGCCAGCAACGACAGGGATGGGGCCAACGTCCTGACTTTC,CASNDRDGANVLTF
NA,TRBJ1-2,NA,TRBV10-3,TGTGCCATCAGTGGGTTCATGGTTAACTATGGCTACACCTTC,CAISGFMVNYGYTF
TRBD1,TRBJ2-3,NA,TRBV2,TGTGCCAGCAGGCCTGACAGGGGGCAGACAGATACGCAGTATTTT,CASRPDRGQTDTQYF
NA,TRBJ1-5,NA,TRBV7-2,TGTGCCAGCAGCCCCAGCGGTGGGTCTAGCAATCAGCCCCAGCATTTT,CASSPSGGSSNQPQHF
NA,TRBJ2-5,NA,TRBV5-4,TGTGCCAGCAGCTTGGTTCATGGAGAGACCCAGTACTTC,CASSLVHGETQYF
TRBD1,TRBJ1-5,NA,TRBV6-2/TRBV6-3,TGTGCCAGCAGTTACGACAGGGGAGTTGGCAATCAGCCCCAGCATTTT,CASSYDRGVGNQPQHF
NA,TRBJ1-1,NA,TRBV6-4,TGTGCCAGCAGAGCAGCACTGAACACTGAAGCTTTCTTT,CASRAALNTEAFF
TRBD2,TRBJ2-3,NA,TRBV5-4,TGTGCCAGCAGCTGGGAGGCGGGAGGCCGTGGAGATACGCAGTATTTT,CASSWEAGGRGDTQYF
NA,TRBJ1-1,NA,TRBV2,TGTGCCAGCACGGAACCTCCGAACACTGAAGCTTTCTTT,CASTEPPNTEAFF
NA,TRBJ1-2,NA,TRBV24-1,TGTGCCACCAGTGATTTTACACAGAGCTATGGCTACACCTTC,CATSDFTQSYGYTF
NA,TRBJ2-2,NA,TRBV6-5,TGTGCCAGCAGACCTACAGGCGGGGAGCTGTTTTTT,CASRPTGGELFF
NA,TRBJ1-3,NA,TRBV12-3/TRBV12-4,TGTGCCCTCTGGGGAGAAGGGCCAAACACCATATATTTT,CALWGEGPNTIYF
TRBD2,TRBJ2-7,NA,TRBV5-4,TGTGCCAGCAGCTTGGGACTAGCGGGCAGCTCCTACGAGCAGTACTTC,CASSLGLAGSSYEQYF
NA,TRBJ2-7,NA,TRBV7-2,TGTGCCAGCAGCTTAGTCTACAACGAGCAGTACTTC,CASSLVYNEQYF
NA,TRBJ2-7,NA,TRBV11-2,TGTGCCAGCAGCTTAGGCAGCATTGGGCAGTACTTC,CASSLGSIGQYF